The sequence of this TCR beta chain was determined in a study of CD8 T cells in Susac syndrome. This clonotype was recorded once. Random-hexamer reverse transcription was applied to about 0.5 to 1 ug RNA. Via MiXCR, TCRdb re-called the immunoSEQ multiplex PCR reads, giving one row per CDR3 protein. Of about 280,000 distinct CDR3 sequences in the sample, roughly 85% were seen once. Germline CDR1 MNHEY, CDR2 SVGAGI. The CDR3 extends over 13 amino acids. V dropped 5 bases and J dropped 6 bases, with 12 bases sitting between them. Sequenced sample: CD8+ T cells from PBMCs. The rearrangement joins TRBV6-5 to TRBJ2-3; perhaps TRBD1 as D (6 bases). This TCR was sampled from a human donor with multiple sclerosis. CDR3 DNA: TGTGCCAGCAGTACAGGGCGCGGGGATACGCAGTATTTT. Its protein product is CASSTGRGDTQYF.